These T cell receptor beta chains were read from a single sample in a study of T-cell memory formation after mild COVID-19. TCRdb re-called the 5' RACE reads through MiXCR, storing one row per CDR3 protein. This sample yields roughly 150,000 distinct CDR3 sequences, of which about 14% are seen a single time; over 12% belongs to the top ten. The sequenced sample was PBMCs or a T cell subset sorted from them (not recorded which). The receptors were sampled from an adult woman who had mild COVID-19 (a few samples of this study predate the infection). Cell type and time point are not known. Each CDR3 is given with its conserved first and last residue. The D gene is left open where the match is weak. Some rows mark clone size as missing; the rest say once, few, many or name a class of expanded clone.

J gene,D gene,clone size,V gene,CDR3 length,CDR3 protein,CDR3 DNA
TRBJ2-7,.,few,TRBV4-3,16,CASSLDTEIGSYEQYF,TGCGCCAGCAGCCTCGACACCGAAATTGGTTCCTACGAGCAGTACTTC
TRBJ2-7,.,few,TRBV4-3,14,CASSQGRLSYEQYF,TGCGCCAGCAGCCAGGGGAGGTTGTCCTACGAGCAGTACTTC
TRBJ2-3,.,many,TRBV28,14,CASSLSGRTDTQYF,TGTGCCAGCAGTCTTAGCGGCCGCACAGATACGCAGTATTTT
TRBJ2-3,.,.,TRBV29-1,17,CSVEENVWGLNTDTQYF,TGCAGCGTTGAAGAAAACGTGTGGGGGTTGAACACAGATACGCAGTATTTT
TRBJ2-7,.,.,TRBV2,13,CASNPGINYEQYF,TGTGCCAGCAACCCCGGGATCAACTACGAGCAGTACTTC
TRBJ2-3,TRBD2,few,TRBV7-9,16,CASRDGTSGGRDTQYF,TGTGCCAGCAGGGACGGGACTAGCGGGGGCCGGGATACGCAGTATTTT
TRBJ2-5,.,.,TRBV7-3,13,CASSRQGRETQYF,TGTGCCAGCTCCCGCCAGGGTAGAGAGACCCAGTACTTC
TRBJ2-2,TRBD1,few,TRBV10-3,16,CAIKGGTGVNTGELFF,TGTGCCATCAAGGGCGGGACAGGGGTGAACACCGGGGAGCTGTTTTTT
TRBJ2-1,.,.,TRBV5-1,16,CASSGGAGGSNNEQFF,TGCGCCAGCAGCGGCGGGGCCGGGGGCTCAAACAATGAGCAGTTCTTC
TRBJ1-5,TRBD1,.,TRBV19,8,CATSGGHF,TGTGCCACCTCAGGGGGGCATTTT
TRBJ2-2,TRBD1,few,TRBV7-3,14,CASSPGQGTGELFF,TGTGCCAGCAGCCCCGGACAGGGAACCGGGGAGCTGTTTTTT
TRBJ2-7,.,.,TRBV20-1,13,CSASGQGGYEQYF,TGCAGTGCTAGCGGCCAGGGCGGCTACGAGCAGTACTTC
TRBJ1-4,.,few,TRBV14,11,CASSHSEKLFF,TGTGCCAGCAGCCATAGCGAAAAACTGTTTTTT
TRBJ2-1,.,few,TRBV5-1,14,CASSLRGFVDEQFF,TGCGCCAGCAGCTTGAGGGGTTTCGTCGATGAGCAGTTCTTC
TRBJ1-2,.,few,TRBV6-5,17,CASSYSGARGANYGYTF,TGTGCCAGCAGTTACTCCGGAGCTCGAGGAGCTAACTATGGCTACACCTTC
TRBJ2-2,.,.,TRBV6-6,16,CASQRAPLTNTGELFF,TGTGCCAGCCAGCGGGCTCCTCTCACGAACACCGGGGAGCTGTTTTTT
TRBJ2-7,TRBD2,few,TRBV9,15,CASSVGGTRSYEQYF,TGTGCCAGCAGCGTAGGGGGGACTAGAAGTTACGAGCAGTACTTC
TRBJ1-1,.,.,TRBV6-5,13,CASRAGPGTEAFF,TGTGCCAGCAGAGCCGGACCAGGGACTGAAGCTTTCTTT
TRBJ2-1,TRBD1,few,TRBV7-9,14,CASSLAQGAGEQFF,TGTGCCAGCAGCTTAGCCCAGGGGGCGGGAGAGCAGTTCTTC
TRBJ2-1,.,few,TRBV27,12,CASSRVGNEQFF,TGTGCCAGCAGTCGTGTGGGCAATGAGCAGTTCTTC
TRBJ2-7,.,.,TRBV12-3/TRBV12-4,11,CASSRFYEQYF,TGTGCCAGCAGCCGCTTCTACGAGCAGTACTTC
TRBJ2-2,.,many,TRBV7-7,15,CASSLAASVPGELFF,TGTGCTAGCAGCTTAGCGGCGTCGGTCCCCGGGGAGCTGTTTTTT
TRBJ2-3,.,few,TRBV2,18,CASGVPIAAKDSTDTQYF,TGTGCCAGCGGCGTCCCCATCGCGGCAAAGGACTCCACAGATACGCAGTATTTT
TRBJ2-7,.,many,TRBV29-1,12,CSVEVWGYEQYF,TGCAGCGTTGAGGTTTGGGGTTACGAGCAGTACTTC
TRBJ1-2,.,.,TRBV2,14,CASSEFGSVYGYTF,TGTGCCAGCAGTGAATTTGGGTCGGTTTACGGCTACACCTTC
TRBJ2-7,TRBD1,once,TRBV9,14,CASSVGQGAYEQYF,TGTGCCAGCAGCGTAGGACAGGGAGCCTACGAGCAGTACTTC
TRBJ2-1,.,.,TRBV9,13,CASGGLEYNEQFF,TGTGCCAGCGGGGGGCTTGAATACAATGAGCAGTTCTTC
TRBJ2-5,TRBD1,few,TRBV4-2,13,CASRGQGIETQYF,TGTGCCAGCAGAGGACAGGGTATCGAGACCCAGTACTTC
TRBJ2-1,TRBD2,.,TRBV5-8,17,CASHSAASGRRHNEQFF,TGTGCCAGTCATTCCGCCGCTAGCGGGAGAAGACATAATGAGCAGTTCTTC
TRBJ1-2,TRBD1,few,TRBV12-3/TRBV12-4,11,CASSFSGGWAF,TGTGCCAGCAGTTTCTCAGGGGGCTGGGCCTTC
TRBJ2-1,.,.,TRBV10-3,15,CAISEFPSSYNEQFF,TGTGCCATCAGTGAGTTCCCCAGCTCCTACAATGAGCAGTTCTTC
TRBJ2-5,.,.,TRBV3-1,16,CASSQSSREYEETQYF,TGTGCCAGCAGCCAATCGAGCAGGGAGTATGAAGAGACCCAGTACTTC
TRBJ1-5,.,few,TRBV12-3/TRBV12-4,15,CASSLSGANNQPQHF,TGTGCCAGCAGTTTATCTGGGGCCAACAATCAGCCCCAGCATTTT
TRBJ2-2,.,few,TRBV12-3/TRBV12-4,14,CASSPGPSSGELFF,TGTGCCAGCAGTCCTGGCCCTAGCTCCGGGGAGCTGTTTTTT
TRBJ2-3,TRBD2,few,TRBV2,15,CASSVERGVTDTQYF,TGTGCCAGCAGTGTGGAGCGGGGGGTCACAGATACGCAGTATTTT
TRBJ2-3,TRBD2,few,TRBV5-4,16,CASSRGLAGRTDTQYF,TGTGCCAGCAGCCGTGGGCTAGCGGGACGCACAGATACGCAGTATTTT
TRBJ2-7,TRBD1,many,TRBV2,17,CASSEVDRGQSSYEQYF,TGTGCCAGCAGTGAAGTCGACAGGGGTCAAAGCTCCTACGAGCAGTACTTC
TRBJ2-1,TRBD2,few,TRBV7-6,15,CASKPSGGNYNEQFF,TGTGCCAGCAAACCAAGCGGGGGTAACTACAATGAGCAGTTCTTC
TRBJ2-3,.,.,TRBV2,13,CASSEGNTDTQYF,TGTGCCAGCAGTGAAGGAAACACAGATACGCAGTATTTT